These T cell receptor beta chains were read from a single sample in a study of OX40 agonist ivuxolimab in advanced cancers. The protocol was immunoSEQ multiplex PCR, while the TCRdb copy is restricted to in-frame clones and leaves out a portion. This table holds about 47,000 clones, about nine tenths found once. The source was CD4+ or CD8+ T cells sorted from blood, collected in a trial of the OX40 agonist ivuxolimab. The receptors were sampled from an adult with an advanced solid tumor such as melanoma, head and neck, liver or kidney cancer. Both conserved end residues are part of each CDR3. The D gene is left open where the match is weak. Expanded clones are given a class, and other clones once, few, many or no size at all.

size,V,J,D,DNA,CDR3
-,TRBV30,TRBJ2-7,TRBD1,TGTGCCTGGAGTGCCGGGACAGGGGGCGCGTACGAGCAGTACTTC,CAWSAGTGGAYEQYF
-,TRBV10-3,TRBJ1-1,-,TGTGCCATCAAGAGGACAGAGAACACTGAAGCTTTCTTT,CAIKRTENTEAFF
-,TRBV6-1,TRBJ2-1,-,TGTGCCAGCAGTGAAACTCACAACAATGAGCAGTTCTTC,CASSETHNNEQFF
-,TRBV14,TRBJ1-3,-,TGTGCCAGCAGCCAGATCAGCGTATTCTCTGGAAACACCATATATTTT,CASSQISVFSGNTIYF
-,TRBV19,TRBJ2-5,TRBD1,TGTGCCAGTAGTATAGATCCTGGCACAGGGGTACAAGAGACCCAGTACTTC,CASSIDPGTGVQETQYF
-,TRBV9,TRBJ2-5,-,TGTGCCAGCAGCCCTCACTCTTCGCAAGAGACCCAGTACTTC,CASSPHSSQETQYF
-,TRBV11-3,TRBJ1-1,TRBD1,TGTGCCAGCAGCTTACAGGGACAGGGAATCAGGTTGGTGAACACTGAAGCTTTCTTT,CASSLQGQGIRLVNTEAFF
-,TRBV9,TRBJ2-5,TRBD2,TGTGCCAGCAGCGTAGGTTCTAGCGGGCAAGAGACCCAGTACTTC,CASSVGSSGQETQYF
-,TRBV7-9,TRBJ2-1,-,TGTGCCAGCAGCTTAAGGGGGAGCTCCTACAATGAGCAGTTCTTC,CASSLRGSSYNEQFF
-,TRBV7-9,TRBJ1-1,TRBD1,TGTGCCAGCAGCGCCCGACAGGGGAACACTGAAGCTTTCTTT,CASSARQGNTEAFF
-,TRBV6-1,TRBJ2-1,-,TGTGCCAGCAGTTCCCCCAGGGATTTCTACAATGAGCAGTTCTTC,CASSSPRDFYNEQFF
once,TRBV11-3,TRBJ2-1,TRBD1,TGTGCCAGCACCCGACAGGGAGACAATGAGCAGTTCTTC,CASTRQGDNEQFF
-,TRBV27,TRBJ2-7,TRBD2,TGTGCCAGCATAAGAAGCGGGACTCTCGAGCAGTACTTC,CASIRSGTLEQYF
-,TRBV18,TRBJ2-1,TRBD2,TGTGCCAGCTCACCACCAGGACTAGCGGGAACTAAGCAGTTCTTC,CASSPPGLAGTKQFF
-,TRBV5-1,TRBJ2-2,TRBD2,TGCGCCAGCAGCCCCTCGGGAGGGGCGGCCGGGGAGCTGTTTTTT,CASSPSGGAAGELFF
-,TRBV27,TRBJ2-7,TRBD2,TGTGCCAGCAGTTTACTCGCGGGAGGGCCTGAAGGCTCCTCGGGCGAGCAGTACTTC,CASSLLAGGPEGSSGEQYF
-,TRBV5-1,TRBJ2-1,TRBD1,TGCGCCAGCAGCTCCGGGACAGGGCTCAATGAGCAGTTCTTC,CASSSGTGLNEQFF
-,TRBV5-1,TRBJ2-1,TRBD2,TGCGCCAGCAGCTCAGGACTAGCGGGAGCTCGGGATGAGCAGTTCTTC,CASSSGLAGARDEQFF
-,TRBV2,TRBJ2-1,TRBD1,TGTGCCACCGACCGGGACAGGGCCTACAATGAGCAGTTCTTC,CATDRDRAYNEQFF
-,TRBV2,TRBJ2-1,TRBD2,TGTGCCAGCAGTTGGCGACTAGCGGGGAGGAACAATGAGCAGTTCTTC,CASSWRLAGRNNEQFF
-,TRBV4-1,TRBJ2-7,-,TGCGCCAGCAGCCAAGATCCTTCAACACCAATCATGGAGCAGTACTTC,CASSQDPSTPIMEQYF
-,TRBV7-6,TRBJ2-7,TRBD2,TGTGCCAGCAGCCCCCGGACTAGCCTCGGCGAGCAGTACTTC,CASSPRTSLGEQYF
-,TRBV15,TRBJ2-2,-,TGTGCCACCAGCCGCATCCGAGACAATCCATCCGGGGAGCTGTTTTTT,CATSRIRDNPSGELFF
-,TRBV18,TRBJ1-1,TRBD1,TGTGCCAGCTCACGACCGGGACAGGGTCGAAACACTGAAGCTTTCTTT,CASSRPGQGRNTEAFF
-,TRBV15,TRBJ2-7,TRBD1,TGTGCCACCAGCAGAGCGGGACAGACCTACGAGCAGTACTTC,CATSRAGQTYEQYF
once,TRBV29-1,TRBJ1-6,TRBD1,TGCAGTGTTGAACAGGGGGCGAACTCACCCCTCCACTTT,CSVEQGANSPLHF
-,TRBV19,TRBJ1-1,TRBD1,TGTGCCAGTAGTAGACAGGGTAATGCGAACACTGAAGCTTTCTTT,CASSRQGNANTEAFF
-,TRBV5-1,TRBJ2-1,TRBD2,TGCGCCAGCAGCTTGCAGAGCGTGGGAGGGGACAATGAGCAGTTCTTC,CASSLQSVGGDNEQFF
-,TRBV30,TRBJ1-4,-,TGTGCCTGGAGTGCGACAGAAAAACTGTTTTTT,CAWSATEKLFF
-,TRBV29-1,TRBJ1-3,TRBD1,TGCAGCGTTGGGAGGGACAGGGACTCTGGAAACACCATATATTTT,CSVGRDRDSGNTIYF
-,TRBV7-9,TRBJ2-7,TRBD1,TGTGCCAGCAGCTTTTGGACAGGGAACCACGAGCAGTACTTC,CASSFWTGNHEQYF
-,TRBV27,TRBJ2-7,-,TGTGCCAGCAGTTGGCGAGACTACGTCTCCTACGAGCAGTACTTC,CASSWRDYVSYEQYF
-,TRBV10-2,TRBJ1-5,TRBD1,TGCGCCAGCAGTGAGGGGGATCACAGGGGTGGTCAGCCCCAGCATTTT,CASSEGDHRGGQPQHF
-,TRBV11-2,TRBJ2-7,-,TGTGCCAGCAGCTTAGATTGGGAGGTCGGGCAGGACTCCTACGAGCAGTACTTC,CASSLDWEVGQDSYEQYF